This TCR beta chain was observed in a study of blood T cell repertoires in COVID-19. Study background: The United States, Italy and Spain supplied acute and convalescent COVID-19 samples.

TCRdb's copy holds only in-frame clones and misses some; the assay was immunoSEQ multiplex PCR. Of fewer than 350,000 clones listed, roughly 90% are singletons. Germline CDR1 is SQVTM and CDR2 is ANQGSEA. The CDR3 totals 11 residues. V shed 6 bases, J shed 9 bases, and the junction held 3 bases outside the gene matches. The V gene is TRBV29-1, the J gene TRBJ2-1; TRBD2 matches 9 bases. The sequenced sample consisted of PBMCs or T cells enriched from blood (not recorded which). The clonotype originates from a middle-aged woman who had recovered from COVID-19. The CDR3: CSVWTSVEQFF. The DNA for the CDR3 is TGCAGCGTCTGGACTAGCGTTGAGCAGTTCTTC.